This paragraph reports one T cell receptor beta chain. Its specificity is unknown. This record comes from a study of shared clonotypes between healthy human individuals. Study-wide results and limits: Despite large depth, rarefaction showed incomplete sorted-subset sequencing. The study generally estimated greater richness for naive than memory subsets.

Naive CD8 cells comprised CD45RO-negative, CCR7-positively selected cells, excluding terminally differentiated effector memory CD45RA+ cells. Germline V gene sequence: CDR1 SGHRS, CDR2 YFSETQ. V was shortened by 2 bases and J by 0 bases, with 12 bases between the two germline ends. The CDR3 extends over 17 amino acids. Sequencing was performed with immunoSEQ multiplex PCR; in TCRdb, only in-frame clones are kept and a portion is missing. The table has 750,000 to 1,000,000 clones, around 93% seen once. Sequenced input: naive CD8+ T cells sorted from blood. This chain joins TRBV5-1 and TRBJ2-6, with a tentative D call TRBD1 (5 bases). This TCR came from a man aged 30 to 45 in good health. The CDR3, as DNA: TGCGCCAGCAGCTTCGAGGACACGAGCTCTGGGGCCAACGTCCTGACTTTC. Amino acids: CASSFEDTSSGANVLTF.